The entry that follows covers one TCR beta chain sequence. These data originate in a study of blood T cell repertoires in COVID-19. Libraries were prepared by immunoSEQ multiplex PCR; TCRdb keeps only in-frame clonotypes and omits some of them. Of fewer than 250,000 clones listed, 80% to 90% are singletons. This CDR3 is 15 amino acids long. Germline V gene lookup returns CDR1 LNHDA and CDR2 SQIVND (reference sequence). Unmatched junction bases numbered 6, after V lost 4 bases and J lost 1 base. What was sequenced was PBMCs or T cells enriched from blood (not recorded which). The receptor's source is a woman in her twenties or thirties who had been exposed to COVID-19. The rearrangement uses TRBV19 and TRBJ1-1; TRBD1 matches 7 bases. The DNA of the CDR3 is TGTGCCAGTAGTAACCCGACAGGGCCGAACACTGAAGCTTTCTTT. The encoded protein is CASSNPTGPNTEAFF.